This section outlines one TCR beta chain sequence together with its context. The antigen this receptor binds is unknown. No much larger clone exists at a distance of one base, and base qualities are not known. Patients with autoimmune disease history or receiving systemic immunosuppression were excluded from the trial. In every dose cohort, peripheral blood was drawn for TCR sequencing at baseline, cycle 4 day 1, and cycle 7 day 1. The samples were drawn from a first-in-human, open-label, multicenter phase I dose-escalation trial of ivuxolimab. Adults with locally advanced or metastatic melanoma, renal cell carcinoma, hepatocellular carcinoma or head and neck squamous cell carcinoma were enrolled in the trial. CD4+ and CD8+ T cells were sorted separately from peripheral blood before TCR sequencing. Genomic DNA was extracted from sorted cells for sequencing of the TCRbeta CDR3 region. TCRbeta CDR3 regions were sequenced using the immunoSEQ Assay. TCRdb took over this immuneACCESS table, retaining in-frame rearrangements with V and J assigned. Such tables are incomplete; in checked studies, under half of the missing clones stem from an unresolved V gene, and the remainder is unexplained. The sample table holds under 80,000 clones, of which approximately 83% were seen once. The top ten hold more than 0.5% of the sample.

These data belong to a study of OX40 agonist ivuxolimab in advanced cancers. In the study overall: Ivuxolimab, which targeted the costimulatory receptor OX40 (CD134), was an agonistic, fully human IgG2 monoclonal antibody. The monotherapy dose-escalation portion (N ≈ 52 patients) of the phase I ivuxolimab trial is reported in the paper. The purpose of peripheral TCRbeta sequencing was to test whether ivuxolimab changed TCR sequence diversity and led to clonal T-cell expansion. In the dose-escalation cohort, nearly 85% of patients were male, and the mean age was roughly 56 years with a range of about 20 to 90. Of the approximately 54 patients in dose escalation, about 20 had hepatocellular carcinoma, some 15 had melanoma, 9 had renal cell carcinoma and 9 had head and neck cancer. Partial responses occurred in three dose-escalation patients: two with cutaneous melanoma and one with hepatocellular carcinoma. Prior anti-PD-1, anti-PD-L1 or anti-CTLA-4 therapy was permitted, and 40% of dose-escalation patients had received checkpoint inhibitors. Intravenous ivuxolimab was administered to patients every 2 weeks at six dose levels: 0.01, 0.1, 0.3, 1.5, 3 and 10 mg/kg.

The full study reports these points: At doses from 0.1 to 3.0 mg/kg, clonal expansion was seen in both CD4+ and CD8+ blood T cells between baseline and week 6. In the 0.1-3.0 mg/kg groups, partial responders were among the patients with the lowest normalized peripheral clonal expansion, particularly in CD8+ T cells. Low levels of normalized T-cell clonal expansion were also seen in some nonresponding patients. After ivuxolimab, expanded clones were on average more numerous among CD8+ T cells than among CD4+ T cells. The antigen specificity of the clonally expanded peripheral T cells was not determined.

The origin of this receptor is an adult with an advanced solid tumor such as melanoma, head and neck, liver or kidney cancer. The sequenced sample was CD4+ or CD8+ T cells sorted from blood, obtained in a trial of the OX40 agonist ivuxolimab.

CDR3 protein: CASSPAGGQSQETQYF. At the DNA level, the sequence is TGTGCCAGCAGCCCGGCGGGGGGACAGAGTCAAGAGACCCAGTACTTC. The chain is made from TRBV6-6 and TRBJ2-5; TRBD2 might be the D gene, on 8 matching bases. Relative to germline, V is 6 bases shorter and J is 2 bases shorter, with 19 bases between their ends. The CDR3, cysteine through phenylalanine, is 16 amino acids long. Solely the CDR3 DNA is kept, with 48 bases framed from the first base. Reading the germline V gene (reference sequence) gives CDR1 MNHNY and CDR2 SVGAGI.